The T cell receptor beta chain under discussion was sequenced for a study of blood T cell repertoires in COVID-19 (dated by TCRdb to 2020 to 2021). A note on the overall study: Collaborator samples came from the United States, Italy and Spain and covered acute and convalescent phases of COVID-19. Nearly every sample came with metadata listing a de-identified subject ID, COVID-19 status, age in years and sex. Where available, HLA class I and class II types were obtained from metadata supplied by the sample provider rather than from assay-based typing. The material from the prospective study consisted of cDNA or gDNA derived from T cells, B-cell-depleted T cells, or PBMCs. The repertoires were made available in a free public database intended to serve as a resource for research on the immune response to SARS-CoV-2. The dataset comprised deeply sampled blood TCRbeta repertoires from subjects exposed to, actively infected with, or recovered from COVID-19. The samples were drawn from the first 160 participants of the ongoing ImmuneRACE study and from 1,254 subjects provided by 6 global collaborators.

What the study reported, not specific to this receptor: How much clinical and demographic metadata was included differed by source and by participant, and the metadata was provided uncurated.

Each collaborating institution followed its own protocols to collect whole blood in K2EDTA tubes. Collaborator samples were shipped for TCRbeta analysis as frozen whole blood, isolated PBMCs, or DNA extracted from either sample type. TCRbeta CDR3 regions were amplified from genomic DNA by means of the immunoSEQ Assay, a bias-controlled multiplex PCR. As for the original processing: Within the assay, amplification of reference gene primers was used to estimate how many nucleated cells each sample contained. To quantify the absolute abundance of each unique TCRbeta CDR3 rearrangement, sequence reads were collapsed and filtered. For each sample, productive Simpson clonality was calculated as the square root of Simpson's diversity index over productive rearrangements. TCRdb carries this immuneACCESS record with in-frame sequences only. Its versions omit some clonotypes, under half of them owing to an unresolved V gene in the studies checked, with the rest unexplained. That table furnishes V, J and clone size, whereas the DNA furnished D and trimming. The sample table lists around 150,000 clones, more than 70% of them with a count of one. The ten largest clones represent roughly 10% of the sample.

Comments on this clone: This clone's antigen is unknown. The sample holds no much larger clone one base away, and base qualities are not on file.

The sequencing sample was made of peripheral blood. The source of this sequence is a man in his forties or fifties with active or convalescent COVID-19.

The nucleotide sequence reads as follows: TGTGCCAGCAGCGTCAGACTAGCGGGAGGGCCCGAGACCCAGTACTTC. Translation gives CASSVRLAGGPETQYF. This sequence uses TRBV7-2 and TRBJ2-5; 14 junctional bases match TRBD2. Relative to germline, V is missing 5 bases and J is missing 5 bases, with 7 bases of the junction outside any gene match. The CDR3 measures 16 amino acids from cysteine to phenylalanine. CDR3 DNA is the only sequence kept; it has 48 bases, read in frame from the first base. CDR1 and CDR2 are read off the germline V gene as SGHTA and FQGNSA.